Below, 12 T cell receptor beta chains from the same sample are listed, as sequenced in a study of shared clonotypes between healthy human individuals. Naivety among CD8 cells was defined by CD45RO negativity and positive CCR7 selection, thereby excluding terminally differentiated effector memory CD45RA+ cells. Measured with immunoSEQ multiplex PCR; TCRdb has only the in-frame clones, and not every one. This sample yields about 2.1 million clones, of which under 95% are seen a single time; 1.5% to 2% belongs to the top ten. Input material: naive CD8+ T cells from PBMCs. Receptors were obtained from a man between 18 and 35 years old in good health. Some clones in this sample may be carry-over from other donors' samples.

The CDR3 region is CSVQGTMNTGELFF. The CDR3 DNA reads as TGCAGCGTTCAGGGGACTATGAACACCGGGGAGCTGTTTTTT. The chain couples TRBV29-1 to TRBJ2-2; a possible D gene is TRBD2 (7 bases). The CDR3 is 14 residues long. From germline, CDR1 is SQVTM and CDR2 ANQGSEA. The germline V and J ends were trimmed by 5 bases and 1 base, with 11 bases remaining between them.

The V gene is TRBV5-1, the J gene TRBJ2-7, with D perhaps TRBD1 or TRBD2 (5 bases each). Between the trimmed V and J ends, which lost 3 bases and 6 bases, there was a span of 10 bases. CDR1 is SGHRS, CDR2 YFSETQ, per germline. The CDR3 runs 12 residues. The CDR3 loop reads CASSWAGSEQYF. DNA for the CDR3: TGCGCCAGCAGCTGGGCAGGGAGCGAGCAGTACTTC. Variable domain in full (rest from reference TRBV5-1 and TRBJ2-7): KAGVTQTPRYLIKTRGQQVTLSCSPISGHRSVSWYQQTPGQGLQFLFEYFSETQRNKGNFPGRFSGRQFSNSRSEMNVSTLELGDSALYLCASSWAGSEQYFGPGTRLTVT.

The V call is TRBV6-6, the J call TRBJ2-2; D possibly corresponds to TRBD2 (5 bases). This CDR3 region has 13 residues. Looked up from germline, CDR1 is MNHNY and CDR2 is SVGAGI (reference sequence). V gave up 5 bases and J gave up 7 bases, with 11 bases separating them. CDR3 sequence reads: CASSPGLGGELFF. CDR3 nucleotide sequence: TGTGCCAGCAGTCCCGGACTCGGCGGGGAGCTGTTTTTT.

V gene TRBV29-1 combines with J gene TRBJ1-5, with 7 bases that match TRBD1. V shed 4 bases, J shed 6 bases, and the junction held 6 bases outside the gene matches. This CDR3 has 13 amino acids. Germline CDR1 and CDR2: SQVTM and ANQGSEA. Written as DNA, the CDR3 is TGCAGCGTTGGACAGGGTTTTGGTCAGCCCCAGCATTTT. Residues: CSVGQGFGQPQHF.

This chain uses TRBV6-6 with TRBJ2-7; maybe TRBD2 (6 bases). Germline CDR1 is MNHNY and CDR2 is SVGAGI (reference sequence). The CDR3 runs to 14 residues. V dropped 4 bases and J dropped 3 bases, with 13 bases sitting between them. The CDR3 region is CASSSARGSYEQYF. The CDR3 DNA follows: TGTGCCAGCAGTTCCGCGCGGGGAAGCTACGAGCAGTACTTC.

The chain joins TRBV29-1 to TRBJ2-5; no firm D call. Trimming left V 2 bases short and J 2 bases short, with 6 bases between. Germline CDR1 SQVTM, CDR2 ANQGSEA. There are 12 residues in the CDR3. DNA for the CDR3: TGCAGCGTTGAAAGGGCTCAAGAGACCCAGTACTTC. As protein: CSVERAQETQYF. Full variable domain (rest looked up from reference TRBV29-1 and TRBJ2-5): SAVISQKPSRDICQRGTSLTIQCQVDSQVTMMFWYRQQPGQSLTLIATANQGSEATYESGFVIDKFPISRPNLTFSTLTVSNMSPEDSSIYLCSVERAQETQYFGPGTRLLVL.

This chain connects TRBV4-3 to TRBJ2-3; D not certain. Germline values: CDR1 LGHNA, CDR2 YSLEER. Trimming removed 0 bases from V and 6 bases from J, with 22 bases in between. This CDR3 spans 18 amino acids. The CDR3 bases are TGCGCCAGCAGCCAAGAATGGAACGCACAGAGTAGAGAGGATACGCAGTATTTT. It specifies CASSQEWNAQSREDTQYF.

J is TRBJ2-1 and V is TRBV7-9; D not certain. The CDR3 sequence is 14 residues long. From germline, CDR1 is SEHNR and CDR2 FQNEAQ (reference sequence). V lost 0 bases and J lost 9, with 12 bases in between. CDR3: CASSLAGSGVEQFF. For the CDR3, the DNA is TGTGCCAGCAGCTTAGCAGGCAGTGGCGTTGAGCAGTTCTTC.

V usage is TRBV7-2 and J usage is TRBJ2-1, with TRBD2 identical over 7 bases. The CDR3 is made up of 17 amino acids. The J segment lost 3 bases and the V segment lost 0 bases, leaving 8 bases of the junction unmatched. Germline V CDR1 and CDR2: SGHTA, FQGNSA. CDR3 sequence reads: CASSLAPGGSYYNEQFF. The CDR3 DNA is TGTGCCAGCAGCTTAGCGCCTGGCGGGAGCTACTACAATGAGCAGTTCTTC. Combining the CDR3 with reference TRBV7-2 and TRBJ2-1 gives the whole variable domain GAGVSQSPSNKVTEKGKDVELRCDPISGHTALYWYRQSLGQGLEFLIYFQGNSAPDKSGLPSDRFSAERTGGSVSTLTIQRTQQEDSAVYLCASSLAPGGSYYNEQFFGPGTRLTVL.

Comments on this clone: Other nucleotide sequences from this sample produce the same CDR3. CDR3 sequence (DNA): TGTGCCAGCAGCGGAGGGCGCTACGAGCAGTACTTC. Amino acid sequence: CASSGGRYEQYF. This chain links TRBV28 with TRBJ2-7, with TRBD2 as a possible D gene (6 bases). Between the trimmed V and J ends, which lost 6 bases and 3 bases, there was a span of 9 bases. Germline V CDR1 and CDR2: MDHEN, SYDVKM. The CDR3 contains 12 residues.

Turning to this clone: Other DNA sequences in this sample translate to the same CDR3. V and J are TRBV6-5 and TRBJ1-1; D is perhaps TRBD1 (6 bases). Per the germline V gene, CDR1 is MNHEY and CDR2 is SVGAGI. This CDR3 is built from 15 residues. The V end lost 3 bases, the J end lost 0 bases, and 11 bases lay between the germline ends. The CDR3, as DNA: TGTGCCAGCAGTTATTCAGACAGGATGAACACTGAAGCTTTCTTT. Its translation is CASSYSDRMNTEAFF.

A note on this clone: At the DNA level, this CDR3 is encoded by other sequences in the same sample as well. The chain links TRBV27 to TRBJ2-7; D possibly corresponds to TRBD1 (5 bases). This CDR3 is built from 11 residues. With 8 bases removed from V and 2 bases from J, the gap between germline ends came to 7 bases. The germline V gene encodes CDR1 MNHEY and CDR2 SMNVEV (reference sequence). The CDR3, as DNA: TGTGCCAGCGGACAAACCTACGAGCAGTACTTC. This codes for CASGQTYEQYF.